The T cell receptor (beta chain) described here comes from a study of cytomegalovirus exposure and HLA in healthy donors. Study details: An analysis done earlier identified roughly 120 million unique TCR beta sequences from approximately 200 million T cells. Whole-study findings and limits: A prior analysis recorded that most TCR beta V segments were productive about 90% or about 30% of the time. Evidence from a later analysis indicated that most CMV-associated TCR beta chains looked HLA-restricted. One variant, a missense change in DCLRE1C, was linked in a later analysis to TCR beta V- and J-gene trimming.

Looked up from germline, CDR1 is SGHAT and CDR2 is FQNNGV. V lost 3 bases and J 3 bases, leaving 12 bases between the germline ends. This CDR3 has 14 residues. The PCR had 60 Vbeta and 13 Jbeta primers. Profiling relied on immunoSEQ multiplex PCR, and the TCRdb table lists in-frame clones only, not all of them. The sample has fewer than 75,000 clones; about 80% are singletons. On this clone: Its antigen is as yet unknown.

Sequencing was done on a sample of PBMCs. This receptor was taken from a woman aged 25 to 45 in good health and CMV-seronegative. V is TRBV11-2 and J is TRBJ2-7; weak D call: TRBD2 (5 bases). The CDR3 DNA reads TGTGCCAGCAGCTTCCGTCCGGGGAGCTACGAGCAGTACTTC. Its protein is CASSFRPGSYEQYF.